This is a list of T cell receptor beta chains from one sample in a study of T cells after yellow fever vaccination. One entry per CDR3 protein results from TCRdb running MiXCR on the 5' RACE reads. The sample has some 300,000 distinct CDR3 sequences; under 9% are singletons. The input for sequencing was CD4+ T cells sorted from PBMCs, taken 5 days after the yellow fever booster vaccination. Receptors were obtained from a man between 18 and 29 years old who received the YFV17D yellow fever vaccine. The CDR3 runs from the conserved cysteine through the conserved F or W. D genes are given only for firm matches. Clone size is shown for a subset of rows, as once, few, many or a class of expanded clone.

>-|TRBJ2-5|TRBD2|TRBV11-2
CASSPRLAGVIKETQYF
TGTGCCAGCAGCCCACGACTAGCGGGGGTGATAAAAGAGACCCAGTACTTC
>many|TRBJ2-5|TRBD1|TRBV7-2
CASSIRQGGTQYF
TGTGCCAGCAGCATCCGACAGGGGGGGACCCAGTACTTC
>-|TRBJ2-3|TRBD1|TRBV5-5
CASRMTGGPDTQYF
TGTGCCAGCAGGATGACAGGGGGCCCAGATACGCAGTATTTT
>few|TRBJ2-4|-|TRBV7-6
CASSLAPGPPRGGNIQYF
TGTGCCAGCAGCTTAGCTCCGGGACCGCCGCGGGGAGGAAACATTCAGTACTTC
>few|TRBJ1-5|-|TRBV12-3/TRBV12-4
CASTTASNQPQHF
TGTGCCAGCACCACAGCTAGCAATCAGCCCCAGCATTTT
>few|TRBJ1-1|-|TRBV29-1
CTTKGTVNTEAFF
TGCACCACAAAAGGGACGGTGAACACTGAAGCTTTCTTT
>-|TRBJ2-5|-|TRBV10-1
CASRNRRPRETQYF
TGCGCCAGCAGGAACAGGCGCCCCCGGGAGACCCAGTACTTC
>-|TRBJ1-2|-|TRBV19
CASSIVGTEGLGYTF
TGTGCCAGTAGTATTGTCGGGACGGAGGGGCTTGGCTACACCTTC
>-|TRBJ1-6|-|TRBV19
CASSIRNSPLHF
TGTGCCAGTAGTATAAGAAATTCACCCCTCCACTTT
>-|TRBJ2-1|-|TRBV4-2
CASSQVGEARNEQFF
TGTGCCAGCAGCCAAGTAGGCGAGGCACGCAATGAGCAGTTCTTC
>-|TRBJ1-6|TRBD1|TRBV29-1
CSVGTGGNSPLHF
TGCAGCGTCGGGACAGGGGGTAATTCACCCCTCCACTTT
>-|TRBJ1-5|-|TRBV7-9
CASSLSRDQPQHF
TGTGCCAGCAGCTTATCCCGAGATCAGCCCCAGCATTTT
>-|TRBJ2-3|TRBD2|TRBV11-2
CASSSGTSEFTDTQYF
TGTGCCAGCAGCTCCGGGACTAGCGAATTCACAGATACGCAGTATTTT
>few|TRBJ2-5|-|TRBV5-1
CASSLTPGPLQETQYF
TGCGCCAGCAGCCTCACGCCAGGGCCCCTTCAAGAGACCCAGTACTTC
>few|TRBJ2-7|-|TRBV6-2/TRBV6-3
CASNPWGSAAEQYF
TGTGCCAGCAACCCTTGGGGGTCTGCCGCCGAGCAGTACTTC
>-|TRBJ2-1|-|TRBV5-4
CASSTGVGGRGFGEQFF
TGTGCCAGCAGCACGGGGGTCGGGGGGCGCGGTTTTGGTGAGCAGTTCTTC
>few|TRBJ2-1|-|TRBV6-6
CASELTGSYNEQFF
TGTGCCAGCGAGCTTACAGGCTCCTACAATGAGCAGTTCTTC
>many|TRBJ2-5|TRBD1|TRBV7-6
CASRINRGQETQYF
TGTGCCAGCAGAATCAACAGGGGGCAAGAGACCCAGTACTTC
>many|TRBJ2-7|-|TRBV4-2
CASSQDIRGSSYEQYF
TGTGCCAGCAGCCAAGATATCAGGGGATCCTCCTACGAGCAGTACTTC
>many|TRBJ2-4|-|TRBV12-3/TRBV12-4
CASTSLGGAIAKNIQYF
TGTGCCAGCACCTCCCTAGGGGGGGCAATAGCCAAAAACATTCAGTACTTC
>-|TRBJ2-2|-|TRBV12-3/TRBV12-4
CASSRRQSGELFF
TGTGCCAGCAGCCGTAGACAGTCCGGGGAGCTGTTTTTT
>-|TRBJ2-5|-|TRBV3-1
CASRHGAVYQETQYF
TGTGCCAGCCGCCATGGGGCGGTGTACCAAGAGACCCAGTACTTC
>few|TRBJ1-5|-|TRBV7-2
CASSLVGQIFNQPQHF
TGTGCCAGCAGCTTAGTAGGTCAGATCTTCAATCAGCCCCAGCATTTT
>few|TRBJ1-2|-|TRBV12-3/TRBV12-4
CASSREGYGYTF
TGTGCCAGCAGCAGGGAAGGATATGGCTACACCTTC
>-|TRBJ2-1|-|TRBV5-1
CASSRVTVRAYNEQFF
TGCGCCAGCAGCCGAGTTACAGTCCGGGCCTACAATGAGCAGTTCTTC
>-|TRBJ1-1|TRBD1|TRBV6-2/TRBV6-3
CASRNRRTGRNTEAFF
TGTGCCAGCAGAAACCGCCGGACAGGGAGGAACACTGAAGCTTTCTTT
>-|TRBJ1-5|-|TRBV9
CASSIMPNQPQHF
TGTGCCAGCAGTATTATGCCCAATCAGCCCCAGCATTTT
>-|TRBJ2-7|TRBD2|TRBV7-2
CASSLDIAGGREQYF
TGTGCCAGCAGCTTAGATATAGCGGGGGGAAGGGAGCAGTACTTC
>-|TRBJ1-6|TRBD1|TRBV7-9
CASSLSGTGGLLLHF
TGTGCCAGCAGCTTAAGTGGGACAGGGGGTTTGCTTCTCCACTTT
>-|TRBJ2-6|-|TRBV5-1
CASRQNRDTSGANVLTF
TGCGCCAGCAGACAAAACAGGGATACCTCTGGGGCCAACGTCCTGACTTTC
>-|TRBJ1-5|-|TRBV30
CAWQPGHGNQPQHF
TGTGCCTGGCAGCCCGGACACGGCAATCAGCCCCAGCATTTT
>-|TRBJ2-3|-|TRBV30
CAWSVLTDTQYF
TGTGCCTGGAGTGTTCTTACAGATACGCAGTATTTT
>few|TRBJ1-5|-|TRBV6-5
CASSDRSGQPQHF
TGTGCCAGCAGTGACAGATCGGGTCAGCCCCAGCATTTT
>-|TRBJ1-5|-|TRBV7-8
CASSQGRTPSNQPQHF
TGTGCCAGCAGCCAAGGGAGGACGCCTAGCAATCAGCCCCAGCATTTT
>-|TRBJ2-1|TRBD2|TRBV5-1
CASTPGGNYNEQFF
TGCGCCAGCACCCCGGGGGGGAATTACAATGAGCAGTTCTTC
>once|TRBJ1-1|-|TRBV30
CAWSVGGKWSEAFF
TGTGCCTGGAGTGTTGGAGGGAAATGGTCTGAAGCTTTCTTT
>many|TRBJ2-1|TRBD2|TRBV2
CANLAGVGQFF
TGTGCCAATCTAGCGGGGGTAGGGCAGTTCTTC
>many|TRBJ1-3|-|TRBV5-4
CASSLGGGNTIYF
TGTGCCAGCAGCTTAGGGGGGGGAAACACCATATATTTT
>-|TRBJ2-7|-|TRBV4-3
CASSLRAGPPYEQYF
TGCGCCAGCAGCCTCCGTGCGGGTCCCCCCTACGAGCAGTACTTC
>few|TRBJ2-1|-|TRBV7-3
CASSNNIGLGNEQFF
TGTGCCAGCAGCAATAACATCGGGTTGGGGAATGAGCAGTTCTTC
>-|TRBJ2-7|TRBD2|TRBV5-1
CASSGASGGDVKYF
TGCGCCAGCAGTGGGGCTAGCGGGGGTGACGTTAAGTACTTC
>-|TRBJ2-7|TRBD1|TRBV7-3
CASSLTSGQSYEQYF
TGTGCCAGCAGCTTAACGTCGGGACAGTCCTACGAGCAGTACTTC
>many|TRBJ2-3|-|TRBV7-2
CASSLRRSTDTQYF
TGTGCCAGCAGCTTACGCAGGAGCACAGATACGCAGTATTTT
>many|TRBJ1-1|-|TRBV12-3/TRBV12-4
CASSLSQNTEAFF
TGTGCCAGCAGTTTATCGCAGAACACTGAAGCTTTCTTT
>-|TRBJ2-3|TRBD2|TRBV7-2
CASSFGLAGVLYF
TGTGCCAGCAGCTTCGGACTAGCGGGGGTTCTGTATTTT
>-|TRBJ2-5|TRBD2|TRBV5-1
CASSITSGGQETQYF
TGCGCCAGCAGTATTACTAGCGGGGGCCAAGAGACCCAGTACTTC
>-|TRBJ1-2|-|TRBV12-3/TRBV12-4
CASRRWDGYGYTF
TGTGCCAGCAGACGATGGGACGGCTATGGCTACACCTTC
>many|TRBJ1-3|TRBD1|TRBV18
CASSPLGTAGNTIYF
TGTGCCAGCTCACCCCTCGGGACAGCTGGAAACACCATATATTTT
>-|TRBJ2-1|-|TRBV7-2
CASSFQAGRGTYNEQFF
TGTGCCAGCAGCTTCCAAGCCGGCCGTGGCACCTACAATGAGCAGTTCTTC
>few|TRBJ2-2|-|TRBV10-3
CAIDTANTGELFF
TGTGCCATCGACACTGCGAACACCGGGGAGCTGTTTTTT
>-|TRBJ2-3|-|TRBV12-3/TRBV12-4
CASSYPGAVVSPDTQYF
TGTGCCAGCAGTTACCCCGGGGCGGTAGTGTCCCCAGATACGCAGTATTTT
>-|TRBJ2-2|TRBD1|TRBV12-3/TRBV12-4
CASGPGQGAGELFF
TGTGCCAGCGGGCCAGGGCAGGGGGCCGGGGAGCTGTTTTTT
>few|TRBJ2-1|-|TRBV5-6
CASSLVWANEQFF
TGTGCCAGCAGCTTGGTGTGGGCTAATGAGCAGTTCTTC
>few|TRBJ1-3|-|TRBV29-1
CSVDEGSGNTIYF
TGCAGCGTTGATGAGGGCTCTGGAAACACCATATATTTT
>few|TRBJ2-3|TRBD1|TRBV4-1
CASSQGGQGLADTQYF
TGCGCCAGCAGCCAAGGAGGACAGGGGCTGGCAGATACGCAGTATTTT